One and the same sample provided the 21 T cell receptor beta chains below, sequenced in a study of T cells in Graves' hyperthyroidism and ophthalmopathy. Amplified TCR beta CDR3 regions derived from RNA transcripts. The HTBI primer set was used in a first-round RT-PCR of the TCR CDR3. TCRdb reprocessed the multiplex PCR reads with MiXCR, giving one entry per CDR3 protein. This table holds a few hundred thousand distinct CDR3 sequences, 21% found once. The sample was blood. The source is a woman between 45 and 65 years old with Graves' hyperthyroidism.

This clonotype was picked up many times. This CDR3 reads CSVRTSGLYEQYF. The CDR3 DNA reads as TGCAGCGTTCGGACTAGCGGACTTTACGAGCAGTACTTC. The chain employs TRBV29-1 and TRBJ2-7; 10 bases agree with TRBD2. The CDR3 totals 13 residues. V was clipped by 5 bases and J by 4 bases; unmatched bases: 5. CDR1 is SQVTM, CDR2 ANQGSEA, per germline.

The chain employs TRBV7-2 and TRBJ2-3; D may be TRBD1 (5 bases). CDR1 and CDR2 from the germline V gene are SGHTA and FQGNSA. V was trimmed by 1 base and J by 2 bases, leaving 10 bases between them. The CDR3 is 15 amino acids. The CDR3 is CASSLGVGLTDTQYF. CDR3 DNA: TGTGCCAGCAGCTTAGGAGTGGGGCTCACAGATACGCAGTATTTT.

This clonotype has just a few counts. The V call is TRBV5-1, the J call TRBJ2-1; 15 nucleotides agree with TRBD2. Germline V gene lookup returns CDR1 SGHRS and CDR2 YFSETQ. Trimming took 4 bases from V and 9 from J; bases not matched to a gene: 2. This CDR3 region has 14 residues. The chain's CDR3 is CASSRTSGRGEQFF. The DNA of the CDR3 is TGCGCCAGCAGCAGGACTAGCGGGAGGGGTGAGCAGTTCTTC.

In its sample, this clonotype was seen a few times. This chain joins TRBV30 and TRBJ2-3; 10 bases fit TRBD2. The V and J ends lost 4 bases and 4 bases, in that order; junction bases with no gene match: 8. The length of the CDR3 is 15 residues. Germline CDR1 and CDR2: GTSNPN and SVGIG (reference sequence). CDR3 DNA: TGTGCCTGGACAAGCGGGGGGGCCGGCTCAGATACGCAGTATTTT. Residues: CAWTSGGAGSDTQYF.

This clonotype has just a few counts. The rearrangement links TRBV2 to TRBJ2-7; D uncertain. The CDR3 contains 13 residues. Deletions cut 8 bases from V and 3 bases from J, with 14 bases between. Germline V CDR1 and CDR2: SNHLY, FYNNEI. This chain's CDR3 is CASSETGNYEQYF. CDR3 coding DNA: TGTGCCAGCTCTGAGACTGGCAACTACGAGCAGTACTTC.

This clonotype was picked up many times. This chain joins TRBV12-3 or TRBV12-4 and TRBJ1-1; D remains ambiguous. V was trimmed by 7 bases and J by 0 bases, leaving 15 bases between them. CDR3 length equals 15 residues. The CDR3 loop reads CASTTGRIMNTEAFF. For the CDR3, the DNA is TGTGCCAGCACCACCGGACGGATCATGAACACTGAAGCTTTCTTT.

Ten or more counts support this clonotype. The chain is built from TRBV24-1 and TRBJ2-5, with 9 bases identical to TRBD2. Germline V gene data show CDR1 as KGHDR and CDR2 as SFDVKD. V lost 6 bases to trimming and J lost 1 base; unmatched junction nucleotides: 5. CDR3 length equals 15 residues. The CDR3 region is CATSSGGRAQETQYF. The CDR3 DNA reads TGTGCCACCAGTTCCGGCGGGAGGGCCCAAGAGACCCAGTACTTC.

V and J are TRBV27 and TRBJ1-2, with D perhaps TRBD1 (6 bases). V lost 4 bases to trimming and J lost 6 bases, with 9 bases between them. Germline V CDR1 and CDR2: MNHEY, SMNVEV (reference sequence). The CDR3 has 12 residues. CDR3 nucleotide sequence: TGTGCCAGCAGTTCGGGGGCTGATGGCTACACCTTC. It specifies CASSSGADGYTF.

This clonotype came up many times. The J gene is TRBJ2-3, the V gene TRBV18, with D uncertain. The CDR3 has 15 residues. Germline V CDR1 and CDR2: KGHSH, LQKENI. V gave up 3 bases and J gave up 3 bases, with 13 bases separating them. CDR3 residues: CASSPSPVRTDTQYF. The CDR3 nucleotides are TGTGCCAGCTCACCCAGCCCGGTCCGGACAGATACGCAGTATTTT. The full variable domain, with the rest looked up from reference TRBV18 and TRBJ2-3, is NAGVMQNPRHLVRRRGQEARLRCSPMKGHSHVYWYRQLPEEGLKFMVYLQKENIIDESGMPKERFSAEFPKEGPSILRIQQVVRGDSAAYFCASSPSPVRTDTQYFGPGTRLTVL.

CDR3 in amino acids: CASSLSGLAGGSSYNEQFF. The CDR3 DNA is TGTGCCAGCAGCTTGTCGGGACTAGCGGGAGGGAGCTCCTACAATGAGCAGTTCTTC. The chain is built from TRBV7-6 and TRBJ2-1; 16 bases are shared with TRBD2. This CDR3 region has 19 residues. Germline trimming cut 3 bases from V and 0 bases from J; bases unmatched to any gene: 5. CDR1 SGHVS and CDR2 FNYEAQ come from the germline V gene.

This clonotype appeared a few times. The genes are TRBV12-3 or TRBV12-4 and TRBJ2-7; 7 positions match TRBD2. V shed 6 bases and J 3 bases; nucleotides not matched to a gene: 11. The CDR3 loop spans 15 amino acids. CDR3 protein: CASSPAGVGHYEQYF. The CDR3 nucleotides read TGTGCCAGCAGCCCGGCGGGGGTAGGTCACTACGAGCAGTACTTC.

This clonotype was counted many times. The chain combines TRBV6-2 or TRBV6-3 with TRBJ1-4, with 8 nucleotides matching TRBD1. The CDR3 is made up of 15 amino acids. J was trimmed by 6 bases and V by 6 bases; bases with no gene match: 9. CDR1 MNHEY and CDR2 SVGEGT come from the germline V gene. The CDR3 DNA is TGTGCCAGCAGAACAAACAGGGGGAGAGATGAAAAACTGTTTTTT. This translates into CASRTNRGRDEKLFF.

This clonotype was recorded at least ten times. This chain joins TRBV20-1 and TRBJ2-5; no definite D call. Germline V gene sequence: CDR1 DFQATT, CDR2 SNEGSKA (reference sequence). The CDR3 contains 11 residues. The V end lost 6 bases, the J end lost 5 bases, and 10 bases lay between the germline ends. The CDR3 region has the DNA TGCAGTGCCGCCGAAGGGGAGACCCAGTACTTC. The encoded protein is CSAAEGETQYF.

This clonotype was recorded many times. The gene calls are TRBV12-3 or TRBV12-4 and TRBJ2-7; 9 positions agree with TRBD2. The CDR3 sequence is 16 residues long. Trimming cost V 5 bases and J 1 base; bases outside gene matches: 9. The CDR3 loop is CASSPPRAGGSYEQYF. In DNA, the CDR3 is TGTGCCAGCAGTCCTCCCAGGGCGGGAGGGTCCTACGAGCAGTACTTC.

This clonotype was found many times. J is TRBJ2-7 and V is TRBV7-8; 7 bases match TRBD1. Germline V CDR1 and CDR2: SGHVS, FQNEAQ. Germline trimming cut 6 bases from V and 0 bases from J; bases unmatched to any gene: 2. The CDR3 has 13 amino acids. CDR3 loop: CASRRQGSYEQYF. CDR3 nucleotides: TGTGCCAGCAGGCGACAGGGCTCCTACGAGCAGTACTTC.

This clonotype was counted a few times. The V and J genes are TRBV20-1 and TRBJ2-7; D uncertain. The CDR3 totals 12 residues. Germline V gene data show CDR1 as DFQATT and CDR2 as SNEGSKA (reference sequence). V was pared by 4 bases and J by 1 base, with 8 bases between. The CDR3 loop is CSAIWGSYEQYF. DNA of the CDR3: TGCAGTGCTATATGGGGTTCCTACGAGCAGTACTTC.

In its sample, this clonotype was seen a few times. The chain links TRBV2 to TRBJ1-4, with TRBD1 identical over 7 bases. V trimming: 6 bases; J trimming: 5 bases; junction bases outside the gene matches: 6. Germline V CDR1 and CDR2: SNHLY, FYNNEI. There are 14 residues in the CDR3. The CDR3 region has the DNA TGTGCCAGCAGGCAGGGGGAAGTGAATGAAAAACTGTTTTTT. This translates into CASRQGEVNEKLFF. Full variable domain (missing parts from reference TRBV2 and TRBJ1-4): EPEVTQTPSHQVTQMGQEVILRCVPISNHLYFYWYRQILGQKVEFLVSFYNNEISEKSEIFDDQFSVERPDGSNFTLKIRSTKLEDSAMYFCASRQGEVNEKLFFGSGTQLSVL.

This clonotype was observed a handful of times. The genes are TRBV5-1 and TRBJ1-2; D gene unclear. The CDR3 is made up of 15 amino acids. Trimming stripped 0 bases from V and 2 bases from J, with 11 bases between. Germline CDR1 is SGHRS and CDR2 is YFSETQ. In nucleotides, the CDR3 is TGCGCCAGCAGCTTGGGTGTCACAGCCAACTATGGCTACACCTTC. Amino acid sequence: CASSLGVTANYGYTF.

The table lists this clonotype with a few counts. The chain joins TRBV9 to TRBJ2-5, with D unresolved. Germline V lookup: CDR1 SGDLS, CDR2 YYNGEE. The ends were cut back, 0 bases at V and 4 bases at J, with 10 bases in the middle. The CDR3 loop spans 14 amino acids. The CDR3 DNA sequence: TGTGCCAGCAGCGTAGCTAGTTTCCCAGAGACCCAGTACTTC. Protein sequence: CASSVASFPETQYF.

The table lists this clonotype with a few counts. V is TRBV7-9 and J is TRBJ2-3, with D unclear. V lost 2 bases, J lost 10 bases, and 10 bases lay in between. Germline CDR1 reads SEHNR; CDR2 reads FQNEAQ (reference sequence). CDR3 length: 12 residues. CDR3 coding DNA: TGTGCCAGCAGCTTATCGGGTTCGGCGCAGTATTTT. Translation gives CASSLSGSAQYF.

The sample holds many counts of this clonotype. This CDR3 reads CASRPRSSNQPQHF. The CDR3 DNA reads as TGTGCCAGCAGACCCAGATCCAGCAATCAGCCCCAGCATTTT. The V and J genes are TRBV6-2 or TRBV6-3 and TRBJ1-5, with unresolved D. CDR1 is MNHEY, CDR2 SVGEGT, per germline. CDR3 size: 14 residues. Trimming cost V 6 bases and J 1 base, with 10 bases left between them.